These T cell receptor beta chains were read from a single sample in a study of T-cell reconstitution after alpha-beta-depleted transplantation in children. TCRdb re-analysed the PCR reads in MiXCR, keeping a single row per CDR3 protein. The repertoire includes under 75,000 distinct CDR3 sequences, 11% of them detected once, and less than 15% sits in the top ten. This specimen consisted of PBMCs, obtained before TCRalphabeta/CD19-depleted stem cell transplant. These receptors came from a boy aged 5 to 17 with acute myeloid leukemia, due to receive a stem cell transplant. Each CDR3 is given with its conserved first and last residue. D genes are given only for firm matches. Rows may omit the clone size; those that give it use once, few, many or a size class.

CDR3aa: CASSGPSADRGNQETQYF
CDR3nt: TGCGCCAGCAGCGGGCCCTCAGCGGACAGGGGTAACCAAGAGACCCAGTACTTC
abundance: many
d_gene: TRBD1
j_gene: TRBJ2-5
v_gene: TRBV5-1

CDR3aa: CATRGQMNTEAFF
CDR3nt: TGTGCCACCCGGGGACAGATGAACACTGAAGCTTTCTTT
abundance: many
d_gene: TRBD1
j_gene: TRBJ1-1
v_gene: TRBV24-1

CDR3aa: CASSRNSGATSTDTQYF
CDR3nt: TGCGCCAGCAGTCGTAATTCGGGGGCTACGAGCACAGATACGCAGTATTTT
abundance: many
d_gene: -
j_gene: TRBJ2-3
v_gene: TRBV5-1

CDR3aa: CASSLVIGLASSYEQYF
CDR3nt: TGTGCCAGCAGCTTAGTGATAGGTCTAGCCTCTTCCTACGAGCAGTACTTC
abundance: many
d_gene: -
j_gene: TRBJ2-7
v_gene: TRBV7-2

CDR3aa: CASSPGQGSYEQYF
CDR3nt: TGCGCCAGCAGCCCGGGACAGGGGTCCTACGAGCAGTACTTC
abundance: many
d_gene: TRBD1
j_gene: TRBJ2-7
v_gene: TRBV5-1

CDR3aa: CASSVDPGAYEQYF
CDR3nt: TGTGCCAGCAGCGTAGACCCAGGTGCCTACGAGCAGTACTTC
abundance: many
d_gene: -
j_gene: TRBJ2-7
v_gene: TRBV9

CDR3aa: CSANEGLGGETQYF
CDR3nt: TGCAGTGCTAATGAGGGCCTGGGAGGAGAGACCCAGTACTTC
abundance: many
d_gene: -
j_gene: TRBJ2-5
v_gene: TRBV20-1

CDR3aa: CSAITGRSTDTQYF
CDR3nt: TGCAGCGCAATTACAGGGCGCAGCACAGATACGCAGTATTTT
abundance: many
d_gene: -
j_gene: TRBJ2-3
v_gene: TRBV29-1

CDR3aa: CASSERLALITEAFF
CDR3nt: TGTGCCAGCAGTGAAAGATTGGCACTGATCACTGAAGCTTTCTTT
abundance: many
d_gene: -
j_gene: TRBJ1-1
v_gene: TRBV25-1

CDR3aa: CASSSLPSGAYNEQFF
CDR3nt: TGTGCCAGCAGCTCCCTCCCTAGCGGGGCGTACAATGAGCAGTTCTTC
abundance: many
d_gene: TRBD2
j_gene: TRBJ2-1
v_gene: TRBV3-1

CDR3aa: CASRTGHMNIQYF
CDR3nt: TGTGCCAGCAGAACGGGACACATGAACATTCAGTACTTC
abundance: many
d_gene: -
j_gene: TRBJ2-4
v_gene: TRBV12-3/TRBV12-4

CDR3aa: CASSLARLAGSQETQYF
CDR3nt: TGTGCCAGCAGCTTAGCGAGGCTAGCGGGGAGCCAAGAGACCCAGTACTTC
abundance: -
d_gene: TRBD2
j_gene: TRBJ2-5
v_gene: TRBV7-2

CDR3aa: CASSQDSPLHF
CDR3nt: TGTGCCAGCAGCCAAGACTCCCCTCTCCACTTT
abundance: -
d_gene: -
j_gene: TRBJ1-6
v_gene: TRBV3-1